This T cell receptor beta chain was identified in a study of blood T cell repertoires in COVID-19. Study summary: COVID-19 samples, acute and convalescent, were from the United States, Italy and Spain. From T cells, B-cell-depleted T cells, or PBMCs came the material, which was cDNA or gDNA.

Germline CDR1 and CDR2: SGHRS and YFSETQ. This CDR3 is built from 18 residues. The V and J ends lost 0 bases and 0 bases, in that order; junction bases with no gene match: 9. Original handling: Nucleated cell counts were estimated from reference gene primer amplification. Profiled with immunoSEQ multiplex PCR; TCRdb holds only in-frame clones, not every one. Clone size and the V and J calls come from that table; the DNA yielded D and trimming. The sample records 240,000 or so clones, around 89% being singletons. V gene TRBV5-1 combines with J gene TRBJ2-1; 7 bases match TRBD2. The origin of this receptor is a woman between 35 and 50 years old who had recovered from COVID-19. Material for sequencing was peripheral blood. This chain's CDR3 is CASSLVPSSGRSYNEQFF. CDR3 nucleotide sequence: TGCGCCAGCAGCTTGGTGCCTTCTAGCGGTCGCTCCTACAATGAGCAGTTCTTC.